The entry that follows covers one T cell receptor (beta chain) sequence. The source of the sample is a study of neoadjuvant anti-PD-1 for oral cavity cancer. Study information: Patients mostly received three to four biweekly nivolumab doses at 3 mg/kg before surgery.

Patients were newly diagnosed with stage II-IVA oral cavity squamous cell carcinoma without prior systemic or radiation treatment. Cohort: HPV-negative, locally advanced oral cavity squamous cell carcinoma patients. PBMCs were not maintained or expanded in culture before analysis. This CDR3 has 15 amino acids. CDR1 and CDR2 (germline): LNHDA, SQIVND (reference sequence). Trimming cost V 2 bases and J 4 bases, with 13 bases left between them. Sequencing was performed with immunoSEQ multiplex PCR; in TCRdb, only in-frame clones are kept and a portion is missing. This sample has approximately 72,000 clones, with more than 70% found just once.

Sequences were derived from PBMCs, sampled before nivolumab (anti-PD-1) treatment. The rearrangement links TRBV19 to TRBJ2-3; no clear D gene. This TCR came from a person aged 35 to 85 with oral cavity squamous cell carcinoma. Here the CDR3 DNA reads TGTGCCAGTAGTATACGACCCCTAGTCCCAGATACGCAGTATTTT. Its protein product is CASSIRPLVPDTQYF.